This record looks at one T cell receptor (beta chain) sequence and its context. Clones were read by immunoSEQ multiplex PCR, and TCRdb kept only the in-frame ones, dropping some. The data hold under 300,000 clones, with around 85% observed a single time. The CDR3 is 15 residues long. CDR1 is MNHNS, CDR2 SASEGT, per germline. Trimming took 1 base from V and 4 from J, leaving 11 bases between them. This sample is part of a study of blood T cell repertoires in COVID-19. Study in general: The United States, Italy and Spain supplied acute and convalescent COVID-19 samples.

The sample comprised peripheral blood. The TCR originated in a woman aged 30 to 39 with COVID-19, enrolled during active disease. The rearrangement joins TRBV6-1 to TRBJ2-4; D is uncertain. In DNA form, the CDR3 reads TGTGCCAGCAGTGAAGAGAGGATCTTAAAAAACATTCAGTACTTC. Its translation: CASSEERILKNIQYF.